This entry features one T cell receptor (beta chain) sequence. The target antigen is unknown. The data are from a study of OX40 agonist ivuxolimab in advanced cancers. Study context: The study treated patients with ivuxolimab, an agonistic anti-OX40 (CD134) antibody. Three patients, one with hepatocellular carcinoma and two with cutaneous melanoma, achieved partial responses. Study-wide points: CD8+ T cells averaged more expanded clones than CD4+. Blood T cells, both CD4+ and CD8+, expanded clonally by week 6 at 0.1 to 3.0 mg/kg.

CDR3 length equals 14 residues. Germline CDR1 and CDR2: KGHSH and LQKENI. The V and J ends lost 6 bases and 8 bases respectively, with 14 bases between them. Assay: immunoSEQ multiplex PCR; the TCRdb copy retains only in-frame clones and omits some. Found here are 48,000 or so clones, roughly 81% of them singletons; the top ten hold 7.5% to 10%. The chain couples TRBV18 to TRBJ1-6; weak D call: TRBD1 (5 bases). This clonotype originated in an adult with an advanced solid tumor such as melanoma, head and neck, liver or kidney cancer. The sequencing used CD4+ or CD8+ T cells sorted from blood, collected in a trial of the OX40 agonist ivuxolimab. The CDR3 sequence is CASSPSGGDSPLHF. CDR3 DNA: TGTGCCAGCTCCCCCTCCGGGGGGGATTCACCCCTCCACTTT.